This entry lists 16 T cell receptor beta chains sequenced from one sample in a study of T-cell reconstitution after alpha-beta-depleted transplantation in children (dated by TCRdb to the mid-2010s). Library preparation was by PCR. The instrument given in TCRdb is Illumina HiSeq 2500. To normalize quantification of the TCRbeta repertoire, the TCR libraries were built with molecular barcoding that relied on unique molecular identifiers. TCRdb redid the processing of the public reads, applying fastp at Q25 and MiXCR, and retained in-frame beta chains. Rows with a matching CDR3 protein are joined into one entry that keeps the most common DNA and genes. The sample data list 97,000 or so distinct CDR3 sequences, and around 6.1% of these were observed just once. 6.1% of the sample goes to the ten largest clones. The time point label on this specimen signifies: day 60 (about 2 months) after transplantation. Per the publication, the treatment or condition label means: allogeneic hematopoietic cell transplantation with graft depleted of TCRalphabeta T cells and CD19 B cells.

Sequences were derived from PBMCs, mostly from graft donor cells, sampled 60 days after TCRalphabeta/CD19-depleted stem cell transplant. These receptor sequences come from a female patient between 2 and 15 years old who had a stem cell transplant for Fanconi anemia, so the T cells may come from the graft donor.

This clonotype was counted at least ten times. CDR3: CASSPHNNEQFF. In DNA form, the CDR3 reads TGTGCCAGCAGCCCTCACAACAATGAGCAGTTCTTC. The genes are TRBV9 and TRBJ2-1; unclear D gene. CDR1 SGDLS and CDR2 YYNGEE come from the germline V gene. V was cut by 4 bases and J by 5 bases, with 7 bases left in between. This CDR3 comprises 12 residues.

This clonotype showed up many times. The rearrangement uses TRBV12-3 or TRBV12-4 and TRBJ2-2, with D tentatively TRBD2 (5 bases). The CDR3 consists of 15 residues. Deletions cut 2 bases from V and 1 base from J, with 8 bases between. CDR3 in DNA: TGTGCCAGCAGTTTATTCGGAGGGAACACCGGGGAGCTGTTTTTT. Translation: CASSLFGGNTGELFF.

In its sample, this clonotype was seen many times. The chain carries TRBV7-3 and TRBJ2-1, with 7 bases fitting TRBD2. The germline V gene encodes CDR1 SGHTA and CDR2 FQGTGA. J gave up 8 bases and V 1 base, and 11 bases lay outside the gene matches. The CDR3 loop spans 16 amino acids. CDR3 sequence: CASSLRLAARFDEQFF. The CDR3 nucleotides are TGTGCCAGCAGCTTAAGACTAGCAGCTAGGTTCGATGAGCAGTTCTTC.

There are many counts of this clonotype. J is TRBJ2-3 and V is TRBV12-3 or TRBV12-4; 12 nucleotides line up with TRBD2. J was trimmed by 0 bases and V by 3 bases; bases with no gene match: 1. The CDR3 spans 16 residues. The CDR3: CASSFGTSGSTDTQYF. The CDR3 region has the DNA TGTGCCAGCAGTTTTGGGACTAGCGGGAGCACAGATACGCAGTATTTT.

This clonotype has ten or more counts. The rearrangement joins TRBV9 to TRBJ2-3; 9 bases fit TRBD1. This CDR3 comprises 13 residues. Germline trimming cut 4 bases from V and 6 bases from J; bases unmatched to any gene: 3. Germline assignment: CDR1 SGDLS and CDR2 YYNGEE. CDR3 in DNA: TGTGCCAGCAGCCGGACAGGGGAGGATACGCAGTATTTT. Protein sequence: CASSRTGEDTQYF.

V gene TRBV18 combines with J gene TRBJ2-3, with TRBD1 matching over 7 bases. Germline V gene data show CDR1 as KGHSH and CDR2 as LQKENI. Unmatched junction bases numbered 11, after V lost 3 bases and J lost 8 bases. This CDR3 region has 15 residues. The CDR3 here is CASSPETGRLTTQYF. In DNA form, the CDR3 reads TGTGCCAGCTCACCGGAGACAGGGCGCCTAACTACGCAGTATTTT.

This clonotype was seen ten or more times. The chain employs TRBV28 and TRBJ2-7, with a possible D match to TRBD1 (6 bases). V lost 2 bases to trimming and J lost 3 bases, with 11 bases between them. Germline-derived CDR1 and CDR2 are MDHEN and SYDVKM. The CDR3 extends over 14 amino acids. The CDR3 DNA is TGTGCCAGCAGTTTAACAGGGAAAGTCTACGAGCAGTACTTC. Its protein product is CASSLTGKVYEQYF.

This clonotype was counted many times. One end of the junction varies from germline; a read error may be responsible. The chain links TRBV2 to TRBJ2-5; 14 nucleotides agree with TRBD2. This CDR3 contains 14 residues. Germline CDR1 is SNHLY and CDR2 is FYNNEI. Here the CDR3 DNA reads TGTGCCAGCAGGGAAGGGACTAGCGGGGGGACCCAGTACTTC. Residues: CASREGTSGGTQYF. Combining the CDR3 with reference TRBV2 and TRBJ2-5 gives the whole variable domain EPEVTQTPSHQVTQMGQEVILRCVPISNHLYFYWYRQILGQKVEFLVSFYNNEISEKSEIFDDQFSVERPDGSNFTLKIRSTKLEDSAMYFCASREGTSGGTQYFGPGTRLLVL.

This clonotype has a handful of counts. The V and J genes are TRBV20-1 and TRBJ2-5; TRBD2 matches at 12 bases. The CDR3 spans 16 residues. The junction had 12 bases not matched to a gene; V was cut back by 4 bases and J by 6 bases. The V gene's germline CDR1 is DFQATT and CDR2 SNEGSKA (reference sequence). CDR3 amino acids: CSATGLAGLRQQTQYF. CDR3 DNA: TGCAGTGCTACCGGACTAGCGGGGCTGCGTCAACAGACCCAGTACTTC.

This clonotype was seen ten or more times. This chain joins TRBV30 and TRBJ1-6, with D possibly matching TRBD1 (5 bases). Germline V CDR1 and CDR2: GTSNPN, SVGIG (reference sequence). The V gene lost 2 bases and the J gene lost 6 bases, with 14 bases spanning the gap. The CDR3 is made up of 15 amino acids. CDR3 sequence (DNA): TGTGCCTGGAGTACACCAGAAGGGGTTAATTCACCCCTCCACTTT. This gives the protein CAWSTPEGVNSPLHF.

The sample holds many counts of this clonotype. V is TRBV25-1 and J is TRBJ1-2; D might be TRBD1 (6 bases). Trimming shortened V by 5 bases and J by 1 base, and 11 bases separated the two germline ends. CDR1 MGHDK and CDR2 SYGVNS come from the germline V gene. The CDR3 has 14 residues. In nucleotides, the CDR3 is TGTGCCAGCAGTCGGGGACAAATTAACTATGGCTACACCTTC. Residues: CASSRGQINYGYTF.

Here the CDR3 reads CASSPAGANVLTF. The DNA for the CDR3 is TGTGCCAGCTCACCAGCGGGGGCCAACGTCCTGACTTTC. This chain uses TRBV18 with TRBJ2-6; no reliable D call. Germline CDR1 KGHSH, CDR2 LQKENI. Trimming took 2 bases from V and 4 from J, leaving 3 bases between them. This CDR3 comprises 13 residues.

This clonotype has only a few counts. This chain uses TRBV5-1 with TRBJ2-7; 14 bases match TRBD2. V lost 4 bases, J lost 3 bases, and 3 bases stayed unmatched. Germline V gene sequence: CDR1 SGHRS, CDR2 YFSETQ. The CDR3 spans 15 residues. DNA for the CDR3: TGCGCCAGCAGCGAGGGACTAGCGGGGGACTACGAGCAGTACTTC. This gives the protein CASSEGLAGDYEQYF.

The sample holds many counts of this clonotype. This rearrangement joins TRBV7-8 to TRBJ2-3, with D unclear. The CDR3 runs to 15 residues. The V and J ends lost 5 bases and 3 bases respectively, with 15 bases between them. Germline assignment: CDR1 SGHVS and CDR2 FQNEAQ. The chain's CDR3 is CASSPRLEGTDTQYF. CDR3 coding DNA: TGTGCCAGCAGCCCCAGGTTGGAAGGTACAGATACGCAGTATTTT.

This clonotype has ten or more counts. The genes are TRBV9 and TRBJ2-2, with D possibly being TRBD1 or TRBD2 (5 bases each). The V end was cut by 3 bases, the J end by 8 bases, with 14 bases between. The CDR3 is made up of 14 amino acids. Germline V lookup: CDR1 SGDLS, CDR2 YYNGEE. This chain's CDR3 is CASSALLGTGELFF. In DNA form, the CDR3 reads TGTGCCAGCAGCGCTCTATTAGGGACGGGGGAGCTGTTTTTT.

This clonotype showed up many times. V gene TRBV7-3 combines with J gene TRBJ2-1, with D tentatively TRBD1 (5 bases). Germline CDR1 and CDR2: SGHTA and FQGTGA. The length of the CDR3 is 14 residues. The V gene lost 5 bases and the J gene lost 2 bases, with 10 bases spanning the gap. The CDR3 loop is CASSPQAAYNEQFF. The CDR3 region has the DNA TGTGCCAGCAGCCCACAGGCAGCCTACAATGAGCAGTTCTTC.